This passage covers 13 T cell receptor beta chains from one sample sequenced in a study of molecular identifiers for immune sequencing clone quantification. TCRdb recomputed calls from the PCR reads with MiXCR, one row per CDR3 protein. This table has about 53,000 distinct CDR3 sequences, around 33% appearing once. Material: naive CD8+ T cells from blood, with Jurkat cell RNA spiked in. Specified subset: FACS-sorted CD8+CD4-CCR7+CD45RA+ naive T cells. Receptors originate from a human donor in good health. Some libraries in this study had Jurkat cell RNA spiked in.

Comments on this clonotype: A much more abundant neighbour one base away suggests this may be a read error. V gene TRBV20-1 combines with J gene TRBJ2-2, with TRBD2 matching 10 bases. This CDR3 region has 14 residues. From germline, CDR1 is DFQATT and CDR2 SNEGSKA (reference sequence). CDR3 protein: CSAPTSGPTGELIF. The CDR3 DNA reads TGCAGTGCTCCGACTAGCGGGCCAACTGGGGAGCTGATTTTT.

This clonotype has just a few counts. The J gene is TRBJ1-5, the V gene TRBV19; a possible D gene is TRBD1 (6 bases). Germline-derived CDR1 and CDR2 are LNHDA and SQIVND (reference sequence). The CDR3 runs to 14 residues. The V end was cut by 6 bases, the J end by 3 bases, with 12 bases between. CDR3 sequence reads: CASRNRVPNQPQHF. The CDR3 DNA reads TGTGCCAGTAGAAACAGGGTACCCAATCAGCCCCAGCATTTT.

The table lists this clonotype with many counts. V usage is TRBV29-1 and J usage is TRBJ1-4; D not resolved. The CDR3 loop spans 13 amino acids. The V end was cut by 6 bases, the J end by 4 bases, with 12 bases between. CDR1 and CDR2 from the germline V gene are SQVTM and ANQGSEA. The CDR3 DNA sequence: TGCAGCGTGGAGGGCCCGCTTAATGAAAAACTGTTTTTT. It specifies CSVEGPLNEKLFF.

This rearrangement joins TRBV6-5 to TRBJ2-1, with 7 bases lining up with TRBD2. The germline gives CDR1 MNHEY, CDR2 SVGAGI. CDR3 size: 14 residues. J gave up 3 bases and V 5 bases, and 4 bases lay outside the gene matches. CDR3 DNA sequence: TGTGCCAGCAGTAGCCGGGACTACTACAATGAGCAGTTCTTC. It translates to CASSSRDYYNEQFF.

This clonotype was counted at least ten times. The chain uses TRBV7-6 and TRBJ2-6; 10 bases fit TRBD1. Germline V CDR1 and CDR2: SGHVS, FNYEAQ. Trimming cost V 4 bases and J 0 bases; bases outside gene matches: 3. The CDR3 is 17 amino acids. The CDR3 protein is CASSSGTGASGANVLTF. The DNA of the CDR3 is TGTGCCAGCAGCTCCGGGACAGGGGCCTCTGGGGCCAACGTCCTGACTTTC. The full variable domain, rest sourced from reference TRBV7-6 and TRBJ2-6, is GAGVSQSPRYKVTKRGQDVALRCDPISGHVSLYWYRQALGQGPEFLTYFNYEAQQDKSGLPNDRFSAERPEGSISTLTIQRTEQRDSAMYRCASSSGTGASGANVLTFGAGSRLTVL.

In its sample, this clonotype was seen a few times. The chain is built from TRBV27 and TRBJ2-5; 16 nucleotides align to TRBD2. The trim removed 6 bases at V and 7 bases at J, leaving 8 bases unmatched. CDR1 is MNHEY, CDR2 SMNVEV, per germline (reference sequence). The CDR3 is made up of 16 amino acids. The CDR3 here is CASRTGLAGGRATQYF. The CDR3 coding sequence is TGTGCCAGCAGAACGGGACTAGCGGGAGGGCGGGCGACCCAGTACTTC.

In regard to this clonotype: The germline gene is not matched at one end of the junction; a read error may be the cause. The chain couples TRBV5-1 to TRBJ2-5; D possibly matches TRBD1 or TRBD2 (5 bases each). The CDR3 length is 14 residues. CDR1 SGHRS and CDR2 YFSETQ come from the germline V gene. CDR3 nucleotide sequence: TGCGCCAGCGGCTTAGTGAGGGGCCAAGAGACCCAGTACTTC. Translating gives CASGLVRGQETQYF.

This clonotype has ten or more counts. The rearrangement joins TRBV5-1 to TRBJ1-5, with no clear D. V was cut by 3 bases and J by 0 bases, with 10 bases left in between. Germline V gene data show CDR1 as SGHRS and CDR2 as YFSETQ. This CDR3 spans 15 amino acids. CDR3 bases: TGCGCCAGCAGCTCCCAGATTTATAGCAATCAGCCCCAGCATTTT. Amino acid sequence: CASSSQIYSNQPQHF.

This clonotype has only a few counts. The rearrangement links TRBV28 to TRBJ2-7; D perhaps matches TRBD1 (6 bases). Trimming left V 3 bases short and J 2 bases short, with 11 bases between. Germline V gene lookup returns CDR1 MDHEN and CDR2 SYDVKM. There are 14 residues in the CDR3. CDR3 region: CASSFKDSPYEQYF. The DNA of the CDR3 is TGTGCCAGCAGTTTTAAGGACAGCCCCTACGAGCAGTACTTC.

Comments on this clonotype: It may be a read error: a sequence one base away is much more abundant. The V call is TRBV28, the J call TRBJ2-7; 11 positions match TRBD1. CDR1 and CDR2 (germline): MDHEN, SYDVKM. This CDR3 is 16 amino acids long. CDR3 sequence reads: CAISPRTGGSSYEQYF. In DNA form, the CDR3 reads TGTGCCATCAGTCCCCGGACAGGGGGCAGTTCCTACGAGCAGTACTTC.

This clonotype was seen ten or more times. This rearrangement joins TRBV27 to TRBJ1-1, with D hard to call. The CDR3 spans 14 residues. Trimming stripped 3 bases from V and 0 bases from J, with 8 bases between. Per germline, CDR1 MNHEY and CDR2 SMNVEV (reference sequence). The CDR3 is CASSFAGMNTEAFF. The DNA of the CDR3 is TGTGCCAGCAGTTTTGCTGGGATGAACACTGAAGCTTTCTTT.

This clonotype was seen once. The chain has TRBV11-2 and TRBJ2-7; the D gene is possibly TRBD1 (6 bases). CDR1 and CDR2 from the germline V gene are SGHAT and FQNNGV. The CDR3 has 14 amino acids. The V end was cut by 1 base, the J end by 4 bases, with 11 bases between. The CDR3 loop is CASSLGWGQYEQYF. The CDR3 DNA reads as TGTGCCAGCAGCTTAGGGTGGGGGCAGTACGAGCAGTACTTC.

This clonotype appeared many times. This rearrangement joins TRBV19 to TRBJ2-7; D is ambiguous. Germline V gene sequence: CDR1 LNHDA, CDR2 SQIVND (reference sequence). V was cut by 3 bases and J by 3 bases, with 9 bases left in between. There are 13 residues in the CDR3. CDR3 coding DNA: TGTGCCAGTAGTATTGGGGAAAGCTACGAGCAGTACTTC. This encodes CASSIGESYEQYF.